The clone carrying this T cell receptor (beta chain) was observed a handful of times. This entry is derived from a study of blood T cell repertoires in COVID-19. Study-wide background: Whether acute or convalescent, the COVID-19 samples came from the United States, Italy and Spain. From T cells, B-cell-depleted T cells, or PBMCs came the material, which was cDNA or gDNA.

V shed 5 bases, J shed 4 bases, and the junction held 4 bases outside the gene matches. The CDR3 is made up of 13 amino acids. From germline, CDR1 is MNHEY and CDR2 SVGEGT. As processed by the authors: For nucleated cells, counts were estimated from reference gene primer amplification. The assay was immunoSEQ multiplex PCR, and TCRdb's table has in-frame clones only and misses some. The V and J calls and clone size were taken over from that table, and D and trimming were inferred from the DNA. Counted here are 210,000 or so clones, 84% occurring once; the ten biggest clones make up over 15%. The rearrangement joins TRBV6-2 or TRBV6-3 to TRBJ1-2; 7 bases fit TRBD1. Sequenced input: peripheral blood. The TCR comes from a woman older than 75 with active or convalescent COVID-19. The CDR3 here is CASSQTGIYGYTF. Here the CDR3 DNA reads TGTGCCAGCAGTCAGACAGGGATCTATGGCTACACCTTC.